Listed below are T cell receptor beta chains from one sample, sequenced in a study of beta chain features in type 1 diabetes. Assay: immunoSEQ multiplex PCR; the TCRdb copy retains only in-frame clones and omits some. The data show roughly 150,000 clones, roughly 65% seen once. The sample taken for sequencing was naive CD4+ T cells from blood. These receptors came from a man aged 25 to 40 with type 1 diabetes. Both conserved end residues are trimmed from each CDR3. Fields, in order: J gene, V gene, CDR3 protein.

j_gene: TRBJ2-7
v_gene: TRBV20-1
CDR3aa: SASGPYEQY

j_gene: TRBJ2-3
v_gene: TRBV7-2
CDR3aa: ASSLWPDTQY

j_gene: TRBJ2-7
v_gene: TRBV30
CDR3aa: AWNRGAGEQY

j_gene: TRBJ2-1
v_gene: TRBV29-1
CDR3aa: SVDFSRDRGRNEQF

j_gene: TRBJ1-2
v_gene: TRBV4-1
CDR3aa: ASSQGLEISGYT

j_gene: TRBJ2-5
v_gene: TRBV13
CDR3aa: ASSLSVRALNSGETQY

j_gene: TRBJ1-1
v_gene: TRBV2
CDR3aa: ASSQRGTEAF

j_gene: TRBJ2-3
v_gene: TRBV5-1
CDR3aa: ASSLVLQGADTQY

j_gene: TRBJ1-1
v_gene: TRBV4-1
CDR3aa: ASRRDPGQLNTEAF

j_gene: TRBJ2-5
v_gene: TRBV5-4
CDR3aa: ASSDPTGLQETQY

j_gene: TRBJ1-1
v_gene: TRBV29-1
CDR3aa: SVDNRASDTEAF

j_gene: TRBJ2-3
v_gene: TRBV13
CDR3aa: ASSQDRDTQY

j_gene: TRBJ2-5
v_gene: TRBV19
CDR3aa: ASSTTGEETQY

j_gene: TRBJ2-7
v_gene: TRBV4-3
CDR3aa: ASSQEFGTTYEQY

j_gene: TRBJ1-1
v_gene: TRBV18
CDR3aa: ASSPRGQAGTEAF

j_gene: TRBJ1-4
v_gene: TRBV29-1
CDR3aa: SVDAGSTNEKLF

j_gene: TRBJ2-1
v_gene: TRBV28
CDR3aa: ASSRGGTHSYNEQF

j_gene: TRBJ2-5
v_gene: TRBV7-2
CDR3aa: ASSLARETQY

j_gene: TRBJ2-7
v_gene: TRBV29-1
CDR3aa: SVEQIYEQY

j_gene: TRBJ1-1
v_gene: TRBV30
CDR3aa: AWTGGMNTEAF

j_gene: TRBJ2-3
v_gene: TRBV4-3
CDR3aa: ASSQDERGTSTDTQY

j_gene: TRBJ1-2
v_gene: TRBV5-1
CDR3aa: ASSLEGQGYGYT

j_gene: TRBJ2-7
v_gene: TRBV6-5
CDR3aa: ASSYGRRDEQY

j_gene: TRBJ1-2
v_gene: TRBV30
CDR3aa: AWSVWVLHT

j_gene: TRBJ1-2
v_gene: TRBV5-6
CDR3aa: ASSLPGTGAPLYGYT

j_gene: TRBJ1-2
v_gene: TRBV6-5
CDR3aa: ASRFREGYGYT

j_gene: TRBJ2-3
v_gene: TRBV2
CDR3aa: ATSEYYEDTQY

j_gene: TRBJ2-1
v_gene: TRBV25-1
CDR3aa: ASTSSGDEQF

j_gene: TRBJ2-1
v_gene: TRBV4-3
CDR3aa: ASSPRAGNNEQF

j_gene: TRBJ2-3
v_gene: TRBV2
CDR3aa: ASRGLSSGTDTQY

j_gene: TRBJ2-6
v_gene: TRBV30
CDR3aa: AWSVRLASSGANVLT

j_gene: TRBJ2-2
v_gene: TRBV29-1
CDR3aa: SAGRQGSTGELF

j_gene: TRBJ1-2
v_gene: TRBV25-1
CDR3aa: ASSFADYGYT

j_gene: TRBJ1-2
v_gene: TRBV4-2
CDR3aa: ASSQERFSYT

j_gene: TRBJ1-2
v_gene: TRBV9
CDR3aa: ASSVDSNYGYT

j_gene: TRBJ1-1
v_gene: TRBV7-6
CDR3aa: ASSSNTGTEAF

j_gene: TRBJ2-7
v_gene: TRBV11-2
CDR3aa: ASRAESYEQY

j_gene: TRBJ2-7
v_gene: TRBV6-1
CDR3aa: ASSEAFGGLQTYEQY

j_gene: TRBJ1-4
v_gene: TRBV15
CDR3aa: ATSRDPGATNEKLF

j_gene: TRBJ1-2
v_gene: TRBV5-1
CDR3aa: ASSPHRVVDYGYT

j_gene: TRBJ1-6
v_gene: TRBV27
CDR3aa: ASSRWDRANSPLH

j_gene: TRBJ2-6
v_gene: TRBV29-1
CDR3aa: SVEGGEGANVLT

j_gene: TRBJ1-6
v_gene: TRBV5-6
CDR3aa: ASSLGSSYNSPLH

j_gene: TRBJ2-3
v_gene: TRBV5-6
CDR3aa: ASSLYTDTQY